This paragraph covers one T cell receptor beta chain sequence. The target antigen is unknown. This sample was included in a study of CD8+ T cells in alopecia areata. Broader study findings: A single nonresponder leaves the baseline CD8+ expansion link to response uncertain. Both scalp clonality and the expanded CD8+ clones among the top 100 showed a significant decrease with tofacitinib.

Extraction and reverse transcription of RNA yielded cDNA as the sequencing template. Libraries were prepared by immunoSEQ multiplex PCR; TCRdb keeps only in-frame clonotypes and omits some of them. Of about 200,000 clones in the sample, 30% to 40% are singletons; the top ten hold under 0.55%. The CDR3 sequence is 15 residues long. Per the germline V gene, CDR1 is SGHDT and CDR2 is YYEEEE. V shed 4 bases and J shed 3 bases, with 14 bases lying between them. Treatment indicated: oral pan-JAK inhibitor, 5-10 mg twice daily. In alopecia areata patients, both lesional scalp punch biopsies and peripheral blood were collected.

The chain joins TRBV5-6 to TRBJ1-5; the D is unclear. The sequence was collected from a human donor with alopecia areata. Sample: CD4+ T cells sorted from blood, taken at week 34, from a patient treated with tofacitinib. DNA for the CDR3: TGTGCCAGCAGCCGCCTGGGAGGGATCAATCAGCCCCAGCATTTT. Its translation is CASSRLGGINQPQHF.